The present entry profiles one TCR beta chain with its context. Its specificity is unknown. The data stem from a study of glioma-infiltrating T cells. Study-wide findings and caveats: Above-expected tissue-blood divergence occurred in all gliomas, most in low-grade ones. Very few CDR3 sequences were shared between tissue and blood.

Amplification of TCR alpha and beta CDR3 regions from RNA used iRepertoire nested multiplex PCR. Tissue mRNA or PBMC total RNA, roughly 85-450 ng, went into one-step reverse transcription and amplification. TCRdb reprocessed the multiplex PCR reads with MiXCR, giving one entry per CDR3 protein. This sample has fewer than 250,000 distinct CDR3 sequences, with over 25% found just once. This receptor was identified in a human donor with low-grade glioma or glioblastoma, undergoing nonglioma brain surgery, or in good health (not recorded which). The sample was glioma tissue, nonneoplastic brain tissue, or PBMCs (not recorded which).

CDR3 in amino acids: CASSTGTSTGGTQYF. The CDR3 DNA is TGTGCCAGCAGTACCGGGACTAGCACGGGGGGAACGCAGTATTTT. The rearrangement joins TRBV2 to TRBJ2-3; TRBD2 agrees at 9 bases. Trimming at V came to 5 bases and at J to 9 bases, leaving 12 bases not matched to a gene. The CDR3 is made up of 15 amino acids. Germline V gene sequence: CDR1 SNHLY, CDR2 FYNNEI. Supplemented by reference TRBV2 and TRBJ2-3, the full variable domain reads EPEVTQTPSHQVTQMGQEVILRCVPISNHLYFYWYRQILGQKVEFLVSFYNNEISEKSEIFDDQFSVERPDGSNFTLKIRSTKLEDSAMYFCASSTGTSTGGTQYFGPGTRLTVL.